A single sample is the source of the 5 T cell receptor beta chains below, sequenced in a study of blood T cell repertoires in COVID-19. Produced via immunoSEQ multiplex PCR; TCRdb's table is partial and in-frame only. The repertoire holds 80,000 to 100,000 clones, with around two thirds as singletons. Sequenced input: peripheral blood. The receptor set was obtained from a man aged 65-85 years with COVID-19, enrolled during active disease.

The chain joins TRBV7-2 to TRBJ2-2; 8 positions agree with TRBD2. Germline lookup yields CDR1 SGHTA and CDR2 FQGNSA. CDR3 size: 15 residues. Trimming at V came to 5 bases and at J to 3 bases, leaving 5 bases not matched to a gene. This CDR3 reads CASSPIAGYTGELFF. The CDR3 DNA reads as TGTGCCAGCAGCCCTATAGCGGGATACACCGGGGAGCTGTTTTTT.

The rearrangement links TRBV4-3 to TRBJ2-2, with TRBD2 as a possible D gene (6 bases). Germline CDR1 reads LGHNA; CDR2 reads YSLEER. V was pared by 0 bases and J by 6 bases, with 20 bases between. The CDR3 loop spans 18 amino acids. CDR3: CASSQDWRGPAVAGELFF. CDR3 in DNA: TGCGCCAGCAGCCAAGATTGGAGGGGCCCAGCGGTCGCCGGGGAGCTGTTTTTT.

The rearrangement joins TRBV5-1 to TRBJ2-5, with D perhaps matching TRBD1 (5 bases). The CDR3 covers 15 residues. Germline V CDR1 and CDR2: SGHRS, YFSETQ. V was clipped by 0 bases and J by 2 bases, with 11 bases between them. CDR3 in DNA: TGCGCCAGCAGCTTGGCCCTGGGGCTACAAGAGACCCAGTACTTC. Its translation is CASSLALGLQETQYF.

This chain links TRBV5-1 with TRBJ1-1; no clear D gene. Looked up from germline, CDR1 is SGHRS and CDR2 is YFSETQ. The CDR3 length is 14 residues. V lost 4 bases and J lost 2, with 12 bases in between. CDR3 sequence: CASSAYGGNTEAFF. The CDR3, as DNA: TGCGCCAGCAGCGCGTACGGAGGAAACACTGAAGCTTTCTTT.

This clone turned up a few times. The V call is TRBV29-1, the J call TRBJ1-1; weak D call: TRBD1 (5 bases). The CDR3 runs to 13 residues. V was shortened by 6 bases and J by 10 bases, with 21 bases between the two germline ends. CDR1 is SQVTM and CDR2 is ANQGSEA in the germline V gene. CDR3 sequence: CSVQGADERGAFF. CDR3 DNA: TGCAGCGTCCAAGGGGCCGATGAGAGAGGAGCTTTCTTT.